What follows is one T cell receptor (beta chain) and its context. Its target is unknown. The V gene end was trimmed by 1 base and the J gene end by 6 bases; junction bases not matched to a gene: 6. CDR3 length: 15 residues. Germline assignment: CDR1 SGHTA and CDR2 FQGNSA. This record comes from a study of shared clonotypes between healthy human individuals. Study-wide results and caveats: Specimens sampled were limited to blood, with tissue repertoires likely differing.

Method: immunoSEQ multiplex PCR; TCRdb's copy keeps in-frame clones and lacks some. The data show about 2.5 million clones, just under 95% seen once. Sequencing was done on a sample of naive CD4+ T cells from PBMCs. Subset indicated: CD45RA+ positively selected. V and J are TRBV7-2 and TRBJ2-7, with 10 bases fitting TRBD2. The sequence was collected from a man between 18 and 29 years old in good health. Some clones in this sample may be carry-over from other donors' samples. The CDR3 is CASSLVRLAGAEQYF. CDR3 nucleotides: TGTGCCAGCAGCTTAGTCCGGCTAGCGGGAGCCGAGCAGTACTTC.